These 6 T cell receptor beta chains originate from one sample sequenced in a study of shared clonotypes between healthy human individuals. Measured with immunoSEQ multiplex PCR; TCRdb has only the in-frame clones, and not every one. The profile shows around 2.1 million clones, just over 90% of them singletons. As defined, naive CD8 cells were CD45RO-negative and positively selected for CCR7, with terminally differentiated effector memory CD45RA+ cells excluded. The sequenced material came from naive CD8+ T cells from PBMCs. The receptors originated from a man aged 18 to 35 in good health. Some clones in this sample may be carry-over from other donors' samples.

On this clone: The identical CDR3 is also encoded by other nucleotide sequences in the sample. The V call is TRBV7-9, the J call TRBJ2-7; a possible D gene is TRBD2 (6 bases). V lost 3 bases to trimming and J lost 4 bases, with 10 bases between them. The CDR3 length is 13 residues. Germline V lookup: CDR1 SEHNR, CDR2 FQNEAQ (reference sequence). The CDR3 nucleotides are TGTGCCAGCAGCTTGCCGGGGACTTACGAGCAGTACTTC. This sequence encodes CASSLPGTYEQYF.

V gene TRBV9 combines with J gene TRBJ2-1, with D maybe TRBD2 (5 bases). From germline, CDR1 is SGDLS and CDR2 YYNGEE. With 0 bases removed from V and 6 bases from J, the gap between germline ends came to 13 bases. This CDR3 spans 15 amino acids. The CDR3 loop is CASSVGGGRSNEQFF. The CDR3 coding sequence is TGTGCCAGCAGCGTAGGCGGTGGGAGAAGCAATGAGCAGTTCTTC.

The chain links TRBV7-2 to TRBJ1-2; no clear D gene. Per germline, CDR1 SGHTA and CDR2 FQGNSA. The CDR3 totals 15 residues. V was trimmed by 0 bases and J by 8 bases, leaving 16 bases between them. CDR3 bases: TGTGCCAGCAGCTTAGCGCGAGTGACGCGGTGGGGCTACACCTTC. Its protein product is CASSLARVTRWGYTF.

The chain's CDR3 is CASSIRGLAGANEQYF. CDR3 coding DNA: TGTGCCAGCAGCATTAGAGGACTAGCGGGAGCCAACGAGCAGTACTTC. The chain joins TRBV27 to TRBJ2-7; 13 bases map to TRBD2. The germline gives CDR1 MNHEY, CDR2 SMNVEV (reference sequence). Trimming cost V 6 bases and J 5 bases; bases outside gene matches: 10. This CDR3 region has 16 residues.

The chain links TRBV7-9 to TRBJ1-2; TRBD1 agrees at 10 bases. Germline-derived CDR1 and CDR2 are SEHNR and FQNEAQ (reference sequence). CDR3 length: 13 amino acids. J was trimmed by 6 bases and V by 6 bases; bases with no gene match: 4. CDR3 nucleotides: TGTGCCAGCAGTGAGACAGGGGGCCATGGCTACACCTTC. Translation: CASSETGGHGYTF.

The chain has TRBV6-1 and TRBJ1-2; D not certain. The length of the CDR3 is 13 residues. Trimming shortened V by 3 bases and J by 7 bases, and 12 bases separated the two germline ends. The germline V gene has CDR1 MNHNS and CDR2 SASEGT. CDR3 amino acids: CASSEVVALGYTF. CDR3 bases: TGTGCCAGCAGTGAGGTGGTGGCTCTTGGCTACACCTTC.